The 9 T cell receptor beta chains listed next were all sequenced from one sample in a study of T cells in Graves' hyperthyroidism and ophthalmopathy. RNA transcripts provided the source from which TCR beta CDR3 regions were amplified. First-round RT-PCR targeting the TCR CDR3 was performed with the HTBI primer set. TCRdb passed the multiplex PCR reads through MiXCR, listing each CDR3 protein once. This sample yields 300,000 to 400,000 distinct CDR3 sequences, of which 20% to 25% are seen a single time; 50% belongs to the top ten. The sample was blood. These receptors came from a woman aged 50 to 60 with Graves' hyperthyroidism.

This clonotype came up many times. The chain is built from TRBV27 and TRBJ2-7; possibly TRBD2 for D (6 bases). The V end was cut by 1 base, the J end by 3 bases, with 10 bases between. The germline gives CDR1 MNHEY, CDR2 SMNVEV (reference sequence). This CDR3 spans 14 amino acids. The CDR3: CASSLLGSGYEQYF. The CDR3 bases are TGTGCCAGCAGTTTATTGGGTAGCGGCTACGAGCAGTACTTC.

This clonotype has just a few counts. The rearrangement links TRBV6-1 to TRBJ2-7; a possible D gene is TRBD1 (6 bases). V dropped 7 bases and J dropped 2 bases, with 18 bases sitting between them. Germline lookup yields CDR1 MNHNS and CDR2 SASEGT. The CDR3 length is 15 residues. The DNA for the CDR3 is TGTGCCAGCAATATCGAGAGGGGGAATACCTACGAGCAGTACTTC. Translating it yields CASNIERGNTYEQYF.

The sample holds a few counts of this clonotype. The chain's CDR3 is CASSPSSGGARDTQYF. CDR3 in DNA: TGTGCCAGCAGTCCTTCTAGCGGGGGGGCAAGAGATACGCAGTATTTT. The chain has TRBV27 and TRBJ2-3, with 12 bases that match TRBD2. Germline V gives CDR1 MNHEY, CDR2 SMNVEV (reference sequence). Losses at the gene ends were 5 bases for V and 5 bases for J; bases not matched to a gene: 8. The CDR3 spans 16 residues.

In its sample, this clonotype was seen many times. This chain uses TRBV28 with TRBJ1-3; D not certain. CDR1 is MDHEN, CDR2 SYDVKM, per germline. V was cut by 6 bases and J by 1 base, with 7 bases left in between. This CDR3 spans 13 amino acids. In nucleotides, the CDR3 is TGTGCCAGCAGCCTTTATTCTGGAAACACCATATATTTT. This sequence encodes CASSLYSGNTIYF.

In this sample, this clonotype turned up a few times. The CDR3 nucleotides read TGTGCCAGCAGCACCACAGGGCCAGGAAACACCATATATTTT. Its protein is CASSTTGPGNTIYF. This chain connects TRBV5-6 to TRBJ1-3; the D gene is possibly TRBD1 (6 bases). Trimming left V 4 bases short and J 4 bases short, with 12 bases between. This CDR3 has 14 amino acids. Germline CDR1 and CDR2: SGHDT and YYEEEE.

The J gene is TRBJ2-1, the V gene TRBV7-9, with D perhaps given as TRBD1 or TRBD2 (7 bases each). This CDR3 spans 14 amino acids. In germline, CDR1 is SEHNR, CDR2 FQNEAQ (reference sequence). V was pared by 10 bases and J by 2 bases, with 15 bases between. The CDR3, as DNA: TGTGCCACCCGCCAGGGGGGGGCCTACAATGAGCAGTTCTTC. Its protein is CATRQGGAYNEQFF.

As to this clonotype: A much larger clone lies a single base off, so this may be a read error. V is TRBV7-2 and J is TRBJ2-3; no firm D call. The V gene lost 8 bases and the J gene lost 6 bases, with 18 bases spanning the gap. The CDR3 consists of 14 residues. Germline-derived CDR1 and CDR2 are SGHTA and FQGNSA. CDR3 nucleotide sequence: TGTGCCAGCGGCTCGACCACCCTCCTTGATACGCAGTATTTT. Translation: CASGSTTLLDTQYF.

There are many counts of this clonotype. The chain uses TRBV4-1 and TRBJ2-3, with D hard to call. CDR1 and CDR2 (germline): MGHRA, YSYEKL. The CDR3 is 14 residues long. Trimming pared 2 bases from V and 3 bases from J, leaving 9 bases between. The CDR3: CASSQSQTTDTQYF. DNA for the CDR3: TGCGCCAGCAGCCAATCCCAGACAACAGATACGCAGTATTTT.

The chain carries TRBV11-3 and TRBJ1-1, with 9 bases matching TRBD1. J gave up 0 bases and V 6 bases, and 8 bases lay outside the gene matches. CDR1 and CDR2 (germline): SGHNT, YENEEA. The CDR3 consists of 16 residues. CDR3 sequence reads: CASSTGTGYMNTEAFF. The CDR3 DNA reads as TGTGCCAGCAGTACCGGGACAGGGTACATGAACACTGAAGCTTTCTTT.